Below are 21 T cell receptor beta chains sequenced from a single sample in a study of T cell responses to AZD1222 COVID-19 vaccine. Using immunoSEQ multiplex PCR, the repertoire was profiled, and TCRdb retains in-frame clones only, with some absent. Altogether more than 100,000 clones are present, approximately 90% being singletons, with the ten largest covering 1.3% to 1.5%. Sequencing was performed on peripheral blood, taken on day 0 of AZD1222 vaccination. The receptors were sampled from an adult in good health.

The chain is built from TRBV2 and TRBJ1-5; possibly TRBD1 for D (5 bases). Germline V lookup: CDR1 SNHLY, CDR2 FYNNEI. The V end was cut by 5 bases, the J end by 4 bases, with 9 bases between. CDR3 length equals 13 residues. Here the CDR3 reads CASSYGTNQPQHF. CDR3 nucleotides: TGTGCCAGCAGTTACGGGACGAATCAGCCCCAGCATTTT.

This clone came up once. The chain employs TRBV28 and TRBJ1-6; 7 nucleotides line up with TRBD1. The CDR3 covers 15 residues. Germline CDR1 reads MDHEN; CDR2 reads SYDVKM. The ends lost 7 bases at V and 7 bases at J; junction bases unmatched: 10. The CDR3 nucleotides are TGTGCCAGCACCCGACCCTCAGGGGGAAATTCACCCCTCCACTTT. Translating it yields CASTRPSGGNSPLHF.

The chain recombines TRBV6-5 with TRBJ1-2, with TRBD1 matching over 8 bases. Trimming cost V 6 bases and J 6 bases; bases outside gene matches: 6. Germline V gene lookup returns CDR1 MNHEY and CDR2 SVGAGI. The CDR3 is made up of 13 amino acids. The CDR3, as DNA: TGTGCCAGCAGGGTTGACAGGGGTAATGGCTACACCTTC. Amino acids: CASRVDRGNGYTF.

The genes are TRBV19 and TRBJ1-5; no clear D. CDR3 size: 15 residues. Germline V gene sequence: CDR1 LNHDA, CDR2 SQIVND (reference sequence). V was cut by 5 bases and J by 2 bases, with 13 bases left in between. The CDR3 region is CASSFVIEGNQPQHF. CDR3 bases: TGTGCCAGTAGTTTTGTGATAGAGGGCAATCAGCCCCAGCATTTT.

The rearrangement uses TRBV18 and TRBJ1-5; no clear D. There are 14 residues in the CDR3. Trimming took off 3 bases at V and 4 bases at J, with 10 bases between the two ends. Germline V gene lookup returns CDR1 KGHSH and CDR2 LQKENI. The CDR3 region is CASSPGVQNQPQHF. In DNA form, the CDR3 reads TGTGCCAGCTCACCCGGTGTACAGAATCAGCCCCAGCATTTT.

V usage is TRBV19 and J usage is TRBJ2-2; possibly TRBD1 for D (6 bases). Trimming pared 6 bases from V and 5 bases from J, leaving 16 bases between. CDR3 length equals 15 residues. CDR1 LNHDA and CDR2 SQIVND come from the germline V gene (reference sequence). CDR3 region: CASRTEDRRTGELFF. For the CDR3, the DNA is TGTGCCAGTAGGACTGAAGACAGGAGGACCGGGGAGCTGTTTTTT.

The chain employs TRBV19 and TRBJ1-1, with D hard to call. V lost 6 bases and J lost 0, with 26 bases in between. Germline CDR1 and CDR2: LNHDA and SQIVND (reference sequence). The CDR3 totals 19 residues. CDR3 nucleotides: TGTGCCAGTAGCCCTGGCCCCCTCGGCCTGGCCAAGGTGAACACTGAAGCTTTCTTT. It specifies CASSPGPLGLAKVNTEAFF.

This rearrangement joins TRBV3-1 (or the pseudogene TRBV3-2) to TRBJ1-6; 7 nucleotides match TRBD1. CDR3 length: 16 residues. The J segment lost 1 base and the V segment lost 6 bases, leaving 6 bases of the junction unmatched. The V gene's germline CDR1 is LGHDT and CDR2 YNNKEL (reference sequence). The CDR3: CASRAGTASYNSPLHF. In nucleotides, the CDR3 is TGTGCCAGCAGGGCCGGGACAGCTTCCTATAATTCACCCCTCCACTTT.

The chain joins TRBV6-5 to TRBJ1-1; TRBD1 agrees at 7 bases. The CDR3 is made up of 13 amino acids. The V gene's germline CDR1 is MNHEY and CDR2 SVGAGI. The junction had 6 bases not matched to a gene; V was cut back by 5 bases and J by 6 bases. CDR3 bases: TGTGCCAGCAGTATGACAGGGCCCCCTGAAGCTTTCTTT. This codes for CASSMTGPPEAFF.

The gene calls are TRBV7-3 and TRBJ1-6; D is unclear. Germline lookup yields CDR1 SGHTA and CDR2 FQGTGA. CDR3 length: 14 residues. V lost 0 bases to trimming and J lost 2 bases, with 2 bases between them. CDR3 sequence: CASSLTAYNSPLHF. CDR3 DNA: TGTGCCAGCAGCTTAACAGCCTATAATTCACCCCTCCACTTT.

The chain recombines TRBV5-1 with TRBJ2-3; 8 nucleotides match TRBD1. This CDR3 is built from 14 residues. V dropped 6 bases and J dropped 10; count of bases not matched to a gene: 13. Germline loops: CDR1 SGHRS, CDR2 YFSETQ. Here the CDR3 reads CASTEPGTGGAQYF. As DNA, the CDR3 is TGCGCCAGCACCGAACCCGGGACAGGAGGGGCGCAGTATTTT.

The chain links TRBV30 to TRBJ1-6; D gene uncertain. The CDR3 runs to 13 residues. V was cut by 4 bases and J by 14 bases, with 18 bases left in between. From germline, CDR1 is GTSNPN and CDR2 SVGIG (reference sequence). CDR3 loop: CAWTRERVQALHF. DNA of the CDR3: TGTGCCTGGACCAGAGAGAGGGTCCAGGCCCTCCACTTT.

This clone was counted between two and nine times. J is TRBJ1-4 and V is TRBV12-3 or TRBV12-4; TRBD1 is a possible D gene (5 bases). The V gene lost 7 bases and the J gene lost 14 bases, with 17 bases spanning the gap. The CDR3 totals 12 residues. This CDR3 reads CASTGDRDVLFF. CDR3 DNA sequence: TGTGCCAGCACCGGGGACCGGGACGTGCTGTTTTTT.

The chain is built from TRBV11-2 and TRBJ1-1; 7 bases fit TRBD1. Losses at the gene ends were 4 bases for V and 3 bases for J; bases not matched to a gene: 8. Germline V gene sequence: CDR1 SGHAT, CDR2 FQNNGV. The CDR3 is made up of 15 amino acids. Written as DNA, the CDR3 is TGTGCCAGCAGCTCCCACAGGGGAGGGGACACTGAAGCTTTCTTT. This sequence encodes CASSSHRGGDTEAFF.

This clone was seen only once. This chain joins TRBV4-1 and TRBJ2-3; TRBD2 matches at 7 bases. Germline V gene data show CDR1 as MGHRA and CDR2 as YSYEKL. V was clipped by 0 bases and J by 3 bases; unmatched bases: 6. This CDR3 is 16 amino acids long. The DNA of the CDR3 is TGCGCCAGCAGCCAAGATAGATCAGCGGGGACAGATACGCAGTATTTT. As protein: CASSQDRSAGTDTQYF.

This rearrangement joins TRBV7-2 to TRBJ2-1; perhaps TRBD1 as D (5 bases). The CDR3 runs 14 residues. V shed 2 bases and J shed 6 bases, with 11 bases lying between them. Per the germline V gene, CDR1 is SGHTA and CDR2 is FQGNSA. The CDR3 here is CASSLTGPPNEQFF. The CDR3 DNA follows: TGTGCCAGCAGCTTAACAGGTCCCCCCAATGAGCAGTTCTTC.

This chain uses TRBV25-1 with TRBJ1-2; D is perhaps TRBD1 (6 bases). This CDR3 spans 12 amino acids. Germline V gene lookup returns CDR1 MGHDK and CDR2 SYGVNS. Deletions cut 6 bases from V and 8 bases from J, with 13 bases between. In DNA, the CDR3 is TGTGCCAGCAGCGTTACAGGGTTGGGCTACACCTTC. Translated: CASSVTGLGYTF.

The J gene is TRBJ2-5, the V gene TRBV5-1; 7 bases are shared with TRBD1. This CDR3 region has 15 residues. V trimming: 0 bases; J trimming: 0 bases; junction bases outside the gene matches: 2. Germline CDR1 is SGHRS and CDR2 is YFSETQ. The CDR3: CASSLGTGHQETQYF. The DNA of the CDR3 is TGCGCCAGCAGCTTGGGGACAGGACACCAAGAGACCCAGTACTTC.

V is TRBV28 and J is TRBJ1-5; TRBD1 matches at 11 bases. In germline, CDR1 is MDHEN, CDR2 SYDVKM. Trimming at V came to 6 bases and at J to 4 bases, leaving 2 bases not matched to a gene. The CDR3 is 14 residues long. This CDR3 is CASSGQGANQPQHF. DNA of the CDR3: TGTGCCAGCAGCGGACAGGGGGCAAATCAGCCCCAGCATTTT.

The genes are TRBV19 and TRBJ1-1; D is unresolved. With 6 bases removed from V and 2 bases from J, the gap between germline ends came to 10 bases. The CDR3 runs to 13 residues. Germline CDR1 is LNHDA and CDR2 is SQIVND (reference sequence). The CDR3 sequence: CASRLTFNTEAFF. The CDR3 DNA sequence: TGTGCCAGTAGGTTAACGTTTAACACTGAAGCTTTCTTT.

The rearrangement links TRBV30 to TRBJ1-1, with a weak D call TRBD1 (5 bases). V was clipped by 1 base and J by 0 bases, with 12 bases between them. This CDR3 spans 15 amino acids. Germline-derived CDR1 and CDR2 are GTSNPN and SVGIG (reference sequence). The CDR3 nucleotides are TGTGCCTGGAGTGGGCCGGGACGGATGAACACTGAAGCTTTCTTT. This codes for CAWSGPGRMNTEAFF.